This paragraph reports one T cell receptor (beta chain). Trimming took 5 bases from V and 4 from J; bases not matched to a gene: 9. The CDR3 length is 15 residues. From germline, CDR1 is SEHNR and CDR2 FQNEAQ (reference sequence). Method: immunoSEQ multiplex PCR; TCRdb's copy keeps in-frame clones and lacks some. The data hold 150,000 to 200,000 clones, with 88% observed a single time. The source of the sample is a study of control samples from healthy donors and cancer patients. The sequencing input was blood. The rearrangement uses TRBV7-9 and TRBJ1-2; TRBD1 aligns across 8 bases. This sequence originates from a woman in her 30s in good health. The CDR3 DNA reads as TGTGCCAGCAGCCACGGGACAGGAGACCCCTATGGCTACACCTTC. Encoded protein: CASSHGTGDPYGYTF.